The source of this T cell receptor beta chain is a study of identical twins. To note about this clonotype: The antigen is unknown.

Template switching added a universal primer site; cDNA carried unique molecular identifiers. TCRdb reprocessed the 5' RACE reads with MiXCR, giving one entry per CDR3 protein. This sample has approximately 1.8 million distinct CDR3 sequences, with roughly a third found just once. Germline values: CDR1 DFQATT, CDR2 SNEGSKA (reference sequence). V was pared by 1 base and J by 5 bases, with 6 bases between. This CDR3 has 13 residues. Broader study findings: Zero-insertion analyses could be partly confounded by invariant MAIT and iNKT cells. In beta out-of-frame sequences, the excess sharing between twins was weaker. Monozygotic twins shared more out-of-frame TCR alpha than recombination models predicted.

Sequenced input: cord blood. The clonotype was recovered from a newborn girl in good health. The chain is built from TRBV20-1 and TRBJ1-6, with D unresolved. CDR3 sequence (DNA): TGCAGTGCTAGAGCCAGAAATAATTCACCCCTCCACTTT. Translated: CSARARNNSPLHF.